Listed below are T cell receptor beta chains from one sample, sequenced in a study of regulatory T cells in long-lasting Graves disease. TCRdb recomputed calls from the multiplex PCR reads with MiXCR, one row per CDR3 protein. The sample shows around 250,000 distinct CDR3 sequences, 20% to 25% of them seen only once. Sequences were derived from peripheral blood mononuclear cells (PBMCs), sampled at new diagnosis, from a patient treated with antithyroid drugs. The source is a female donor with Graves disease. CDR3s include the opening cysteine and the closing phenylalanine or tryptophan. A D gene is named only where the DNA matches it firmly. Rows may omit the clone size; those that give it use once, few, many or a size class.

clone_size j_call v_call d_call cdr3_aa cdr3_nt
NA TRBJ1-5 TRBV15 NA CATSRQSNQPQHF TGTGCCACCAGCAGACAGAGCAATCAGCCCCAGCATTTT
NA TRBJ2-7 TRBV6-5 NA CASSYQEYEQYF TGTGCCAGCAGTTATCAGGAGTACGAGCAGTACTTC
many TRBJ2-3 TRBV6-1 NA CASEDRFTDTQYF TGTGCCAGCGAGGACAGATTCACAGATACGCAGTATTTT
many TRBJ1-5 TRBV10-3 TRBD1 CAIRDRGDQPQHF TGTGCCATCAGGGACAGGGGGGATCAGCCCCAGCATTTT
once TRBJ2-1 TRBV7-3 TRBD1 CASSVSGQSHNEQFF TGTGCCAGCAGCGTTTCGGGACAGTCTCACAATGAGCAGTTCTTC
many TRBJ2-3 TRBV2 NA CASSRQQADTQYF TGTGCCAGCAGTCGACAGCAGGCAGATACGCAGTATTTT
many TRBJ2-5 TRBV11-2 NA CASSPPGRGETQYF TGTGCCAGCAGCCCCCCAGGGCGGGGAGAGACCCAGTACTTC
many TRBJ2-7 TRBV18 TRBD1 CASSPPGRGPYEQYF TGTGCCAGCTCACCACCGGGCAGGGGGCCCTACGAGCAGTACTTC
NA TRBJ1-2 TRBV15 TRBD1 CATSLTRGQNGYTF TGTGCCACCAGCCTTACCAGGGGGCAGAATGGCTACACCTTC
many TRBJ1-1 TRBV3-1 NA CASSQWGAGNTEAFF TGTGCCAGCAGCCAATGGGGCGCGGGAAACACTGAAGCTTTCTTT
many TRBJ1-2 TRBV7-9 NA CASSSRDKANYGYTF TGTGCCAGCAGCTCCAGGGACAAAGCTAACTATGGCTACACCTTC
many TRBJ2-5 TRBV20-1 TRBD2 CSACNSGGPQETQYF TGCAGTGCTTGCAATAGCGGGGGCCCTCAAGAGACCCAGTACTTC
many TRBJ2-7 TRBV12-3/TRBV12-4 TRBD2 CASIRTSGGEQYF TGTGCCAGCATCAGGACTAGCGGGGGGGAGCAGTACTTC
many TRBJ1-6 TRBV27 NA CASSTTGDNSPLHF TGTGCCAGCAGTACGACAGGAGATAATTCACCCCTCCACTTT
many TRBJ2-3 TRBV6-2/TRBV6-3 NA CASSPVRGADTQYF TGTGCCAGCAGTCCCGTAAGAGGGGCAGATACGCAGTATTTT